This is a list of T cell receptor beta chains from one sample in a study of regulatory T cells in long-lasting Graves disease. TCRdb used MiXCR to reprocess the multiplex PCR reads, holding one entry per CDR3 protein. This sample yields fewer than 400,000 distinct CDR3 sequences, of which more than 15% are seen a single time; about 39% belongs to the top ten. Here the sequenced sample was peripheral blood mononuclear cells (PBMCs), taken at new diagnosis, from a patient treated with antithyroid drugs. These receptors were collected from a female donor with Graves disease. Each CDR3 is given with its conserved first and last residue. The D gene is left open where the match is weak. The size of a clone is reported for some rows only, either as once, few or many, or as a class for expanded clones.

clone_size	d_call	v_call	j_call	cdr3_aa	cdr3_nt
many	-	TRBV27	TRBJ2-1	CASSYRGGVEQFF	TGTGCCAGCAGTTACAGGGGGGGAGTCGAGCAGTTCTTC
many	TRBD2	TRBV5-1	TRBJ2-7	CASSSGTSSFAQYF	TGCGCCAGCAGCTCCGGGACTAGTTCCTTCGCGCAGTACTTC
many	-	TRBV7-9	TRBJ2-5	CASSLVWEETQYF	TGTGCCAGCAGCTTAGTGTGGGAAGAGACCCAGTACTTC
many	TRBD1	TRBV3-1	TRBJ2-5	CASSHTGAPETQYF	TGTGCCAGCAGCCATACAGGGGCCCCAGAGACCCAGTACTTC
many	-	TRBV9	TRBJ2-7	CASSVGGGEGEQYF	TGTGCCAGCAGCGTAGGAGGAGGGGAAGGGGAGCAGTACTTC
-	TRBD1	TRBV20-1	TRBJ1-2	CSALQGARFYGYTF	TGCAGTGCCCTTCAGGGGGCCCGATTCTATGGCTACACCTTC
few	-	TRBV9	TRBJ2-1	CASSARSEAYNEQFF	TGTGCCAGCAGCGCCCGGTCGGAGGCCTACAATGAGCAGTTCTTC
-	TRBD1	TRBV27	TRBJ2-7	CASSFRFDRGRTYEQYF	TGTGCCAGCAGTTTTAGGTTTGACAGGGGCCGCACCTACGAGCAGTACTTC
-	-	TRBV7-2	TRBJ1-1	CASSSGRYAEAFF	TGTGCCAGCAGCTCAGGACGGTACGCTGAAGCTTTCTTT
few	-	TRBV19	TRBJ2-5	CASSLRGQGGETQYF	TGTGCCAGTAGTCTAAGGGGGCAGGGGGGAGAGACCCAGTACTTC
many	-	TRBV7-6	TRBJ2-5	CASSLGVKGETQYF	TGTGCCAGCAGCTTAGGGGTCAAGGGAGAGACCCAGTACTTC
-	TRBD2	TRBV4-1	TRBJ2-1	CASSQGAGGNNNEQFF	TGCGCCAGCAGCCAGGGGGCGGGAGGTAATAACAATGAGCAGTTCTTC
-	-	TRBV29-1	TRBJ2-5	CSVEGHHQETQYF	TGCAGCGTTGAGGGGCACCATCAAGAGACCCAGTACTTC
many	TRBD1	TRBV6-1	TRBJ2-5	CASSPLPGQGARWEETQYF	TGTGCCAGCAGTCCGCTCCCGGGACAGGGGGCGCGTTGGGAAGAGACCCAGTACTTC
many	-	TRBV7-8	TRBJ2-5	CASSFIGGPDGETQYF	TGTGCCAGCAGCTTTATAGGAGGCCCCGACGGAGAGACCCAGTACTTC
many	-	TRBV27	TRBJ2-7	CASSSNLPTDYEQYF	TGTGCCAGCAGTTCCAACCTTCCGACAGACTACGAGCAGTACTTC
-	-	TRBV12-3/TRBV12-4	TRBJ2-4	CASTRGLAKNIQYF	TGTGCCAGCACCCGGGGATTAGCCAAAAACATTCAGTACTTC
-	TRBD2	TRBV15	TRBJ2-5	CATGLAGVFKTQYF	TGTGCCACAGGACTAGCGGGAGTTTTTAAGACCCAGTACTTC
many	TRBD1	TRBV12-3/TRBV12-4	TRBJ2-1	CASSYRQGRNEQFF	TGTGCCAGCAGTTACCGACAGGGAAGGAATGAGCAGTTCTTC
many	TRBD1	TRBV10-2	TRBJ2-6	CASSGTGGSGANVLTF	TGCGCCAGCAGTGGGACAGGGGGCTCTGGGGCCAACGTCCTGACTTTC
-	-	TRBV28	TRBJ2-5	CASSLWLEETQYF	TGTGCCAGCAGTTTATGGTTAGAAGAGACCCAGTACTTC
many	TRBD2	TRBV28	TRBJ2-7	CASSPTSGSLYEQYF	TGTGCCAGCAGTCCGACTAGCGGGAGTCTCTACGAGCAGTACTTC
few	-	TRBV19	TRBJ2-7	CASSISRANEQYF	TGTGCCAGTAGTATTAGCCGGGCGAACGAGCAGTACTTC
many	-	TRBV6-2/TRBV6-3	TRBJ2-5	CASSYQYSETQYF	TGTGCCAGCAGTTACCAGTATTCAGAGACCCAGTACTTC
many	TRBD2	TRBV11-2	TRBJ2-3	CASSLTGGSTDTQYF	TGTGCCAGCAGCTTAACGGGAGGGAGCACAGATACGCAGTATTTT
many	TRBD2	TRBV3-1	TRBJ2-1	CASSPTSATNQFF	TGTGCCAGCAGCCCTACTAGCGCTACCAATCAGTTCTTC
many	TRBD2	TRBV7-9	TRBJ2-7	CASILPGLAGEEQYF	TGTGCCAGCATCCTCCCCGGACTAGCGGGAGAGGAGCAGTACTTC
many	TRBD1	TRBV29-1	TRBJ2-3	CSVEDHNRGATDTQYF	TGCAGCGTTGAAGACCACAACAGGGGGGCAACAGATACGCAGTATTTT